The 21 T cell receptor beta chains in this list originate from one sample, sequenced in a study of blood T cells in healthy people across ages. Primed by a sample-barcoded 5' primer and a J-beta primer mix, a second PCR proceeded for 7 to 11 cycles. TCRdb processed the 5' RACE reads anew with MiXCR; each CDR3 protein has one entry. The sample lists about 1.4 million distinct CDR3 sequences, 55% to 75% occurring once. Sequenced: blood. These TCRs come from a man between 18 and 29 years old in good health.

This clonotype was counted once. The V gene is TRBV6-5, the J gene TRBJ1-2, with D uncertain. The CDR3 sequence is 13 residues long. CDR1 is MNHEY, CDR2 SVGAGI, per germline. V dropped 8 bases and J dropped 6 bases, with 16 bases sitting between them. The CDR3 spells CASRITKNHGYTF. The CDR3 DNA reads as TGTGCCAGCCGCATAACAAAGAATCATGGCTACACCTTC.

This clonotype was observed a handful of times. V gene TRBV18 combines with J gene TRBJ2-1; the D is unclear. Trimming removed 0 bases from V and 5 bases from J, with 5 bases in between. There are 13 residues in the CDR3. The germline gives CDR1 KGHSH, CDR2 LQKENI. The CDR3 DNA follows: TGTGCCAGCTCACCACCGGTCGACAATGAGCAGTTCTTC. Encoded protein: CASSPPVDNEQFF. Combining the CDR3 with reference TRBV18 and TRBJ2-1 gives the whole variable domain NAGVMQNPRHLVRRRGQEARLRCSPMKGHSHVYWYRQLPEEGLKFMVYLQKENIIDESGMPKERFSAEFPKEGPSILRIQQVVRGDSAAYFCASSPPVDNEQFFGPGTRLTVL.

V and J are TRBV5-1 and TRBJ1-1; possibly TRBD1 for D (6 bases). V was shortened by 4 bases and J by 0 bases, with 19 bases between the two germline ends. The CDR3 loop spans 17 amino acids. Germline CDR1 is SGHRS and CDR2 is YFSETQ. The CDR3 spells CASSEVGGARMNTEAFF. The CDR3, as DNA: TGCGCCAGCAGCGAGGTGGGGGGCGCCCGAATGAACACTGAAGCTTTCTTT.

The chain combines TRBV20-1 with TRBJ2-7; TRBD1 might be the D (6 bases). Per the germline V gene, CDR1 is DFQATT and CDR2 is SNEGSKA (reference sequence). Trimming took off 6 bases at V and 0 bases at J, with 12 bases between the two ends. The CDR3 is 13 amino acids. The CDR3 reads CSARTDPSYEQYF. The CDR3 nucleotides read TGCAGTGCCAGGACAGATCCCTCCTACGAGCAGTACTTC.

This rearrangement joins TRBV12-3 or TRBV12-4 to TRBJ2-1; the D is unclear. The CDR3 covers 13 residues. Trimming removed 6 bases from V and 9 bases from J, with 15 bases in between. CDR3 residues: CASSHRPVGEQFF. DNA for the CDR3: TGTGCCAGCAGCCATCGTCCAGTTGGTGAGCAGTTCTTC.

In its sample, this clonotype was seen a few times. The chain links TRBV5-1 to TRBJ2-7, with a possible D match to TRBD2 (5 bases). The CDR3 sequence is 14 residues long. CDR1 SGHRS and CDR2 YFSETQ come from the germline V gene. V dropped 4 bases and J dropped 2 bases, with 13 bases sitting between them. As DNA, the CDR3 is TGCGCCAGCAGCCCCCGGACTCTCACCTACGAGCAGTACTTC. It specifies CASSPRTLTYEQYF.

This CDR3 reads CSALDRGGSNTEAFF. CDR3 bases: TGCAGTGCTCTTGACAGGGGAGGGAGTAACACTGAAGCTTTCTTT. This sequence joins TRBV20-1 and TRBJ1-1; 8 bases match TRBD1. The V segment lost 5 bases and the J segment 2 bases; nucleotides outside the gene matches: 10. Germline lookup yields CDR1 DFQATT and CDR2 SNEGSKA (reference sequence). The CDR3 contains 15 residues.

The genes are TRBV29-1 and TRBJ1-5, with a tentative D call TRBD1 (5 bases). The V and J ends lost 4 bases and 5 bases respectively, with 18 bases between them. Per germline, CDR1 SQVTM and CDR2 ANQGSEA. This CDR3 spans 15 amino acids. CDR3 nucleotides: TGCAGCGTTGTTACGGGGGGGTACGGTGATCAGCCCCAGCATTTT. Amino acid sequence: CSVVTGGYGDQPQHF.

This clonotype was observed a few times. The genes are TRBV29-1 and TRBJ1-3; D is unresolved. This CDR3 is 14 amino acids long. With 1 base removed from V and 0 bases from J, the gap between germline ends came to 7 bases. Germline V lookup: CDR1 SQVTM, CDR2 ANQGSEA. CDR3 coding DNA: TGCAGCGTTGAAGGTCCGAACTCTGGAAACACCATATATTTT. It encodes CSVEGPNSGNTIYF.

This clonotype came up once. This rearrangement joins TRBV5-6 to TRBJ2-7; D not certain. V gave up 4 bases and J gave up 0 bases, with 14 bases separating them. The germline V gene encodes CDR1 SGHDT and CDR2 YYEEEE. CDR3 size: 15 residues. The CDR3 sequence: CASSTPLTSSYEQYF. DNA for the CDR3: TGTGCCAGCAGCACACCATTGACTTCCTCCTACGAGCAGTACTTC.

This clonotype appeared many times. Since a much larger clone is just one base distant, this may be a read error. The rearrangement uses TRBV28 and TRBJ2-3, with 8 bases identical to TRBD2. V gave up 7 bases and J gave up 1 base; unmatched junction bases: 4. The CDR3 is 14 residues long. Germline V gives CDR1 MDHEN, CDR2 SYDVKM. The CDR3 loop is CASIAGLGTDTQYF. The CDR3 DNA reads TGTGCCAGCATAGCGGGGCTCGGCACAGATACGCAGTATTTT.

This clonotype occurred a few times. V usage is TRBV4-2 and J usage is TRBJ1-2; D is perhaps TRBD1 (6 bases). CDR1 LGHNA and CDR2 YNFKEQ come from the germline V gene. The CDR3 is 17 residues long. Trimming pared 0 bases from V and 4 bases from J, leaving 18 bases between. DNA for the CDR3: TGTGCCAGCAGCCAAGACCGCCAGGGGCCCTCTCGCTATGGCTACACCTTC. This gives the protein CASSQDRQGPSRYGYTF.

The chain employs TRBV6-5 and TRBJ2-4; a weak D match, TRBD1 (6 bases). Judging by the DNA end, TRBJ2-7 fits better; the J call may be wrong. This CDR3 contains 11 residues. In germline, CDR1 is MNHEY, CDR2 SVGAGI. The CDR3 bases are TGTGCCAGCTACAGGGACTACGAGCAGTACTTC. The encoded protein is CASYRDYEQYF.

The V and J genes are TRBV5-6 and TRBJ1-2, with 7 positions matching TRBD1. This CDR3 is 16 amino acids long. V shed 0 bases and J 3 bases; nucleotides not matched to a gene: 8. Germline V gene lookup returns CDR1 SGHDT and CDR2 YYEEEE. CDR3 region: CASSLDATGTHYGYTF. The CDR3 nucleotides are TGTGCCAGCAGCTTGGACGCGACAGGGACGCACTATGGCTACACCTTC. Drawing the rest from reference TRBV5-6 and TRBJ1-2, the complete variable domain is DAGVTQSPTHLIKTRGQQVTLRCSPKSGHDTVSWYQQALGQGPQFIFQYYEEEERQRGNFPDRFSGHQFPNYSSELNVNALLLGDSALYLCASSLDATGTHYGYTFGSGTRLTVV.

A remark on this clonotype: The junction and the germline gene differ at one end; a read error may be behind it. The chain couples TRBV6-6 to TRBJ2-1; D may correspond to TRBD1 or TRBD2 (5 bases each). CDR1 MNHNY and CDR2 SVGAGI come from the germline V gene (reference sequence). This CDR3 contains 14 residues. CDR3 loop: CANSSTGTNNEQFF. CDR3 in DNA: TGTGCCAACAGTTCAACCGGGACCAACAATGAGCAGTTCTTC.

The chain recombines TRBV10-3 with TRBJ1-6, with 8 bases identical to TRBD1. The CDR3 has 15 amino acids. Germline V gives CDR1 ENHRY, CDR2 SYGVKD. V lost 3 bases and J lost 9; bases outside the gene matches: 7. The DNA of the CDR3 is TGTGCCATCAGTGATTTGGACAGGGACACTTCACCCCTCCACTTT. Its protein product is CAISDLDRDTSPLHF.

The chain recombines TRBV20-1 with TRBJ2-5, with D tentatively TRBD1 (6 bases). The germline CDR1 and CDR2 sequences are DFQATT and SNEGSKA (reference sequence). This CDR3 contains 15 residues. Trimming cost V 1 base and J 5 bases, with 17 bases left between them. The CDR3 is CSARVSRGGRETQYF. DNA of the CDR3: TGCAGTGCTAGAGTATCACGAGGGGGTAGGGAGACCCAGTACTTC.

The chain carries TRBV7-2 and TRBJ2-7; D perhaps matches TRBD2 (6 bases). CDR3 size: 14 residues. V was clipped by 6 bases and J by 10 bases, with 22 bases between them. Germline V gene data show CDR1 as SGHTA and CDR2 as FQGNSA. In nucleotides, the CDR3 is TGTGCCAGCAGTATTACAGGTCCGGGGGAGATCCAGTACTTC. This encodes CASSITGPGEIQYF.

V is TRBV11-2 and J is TRBJ2-7; D is possibly TRBD2 (5 bases). CDR3 size: 17 residues. CDR1 SGHAT and CDR2 FQNNGV come from the germline V gene. Trimming left V 1 base short and J 1 base short, with 17 bases between. The CDR3 here is CASSLGVVGEPSYEQYF. CDR3 DNA: TGTGCCAGCAGCTTAGGAGTAGTGGGAGAACCGTCCTACGAGCAGTACTTC.

This chain joins TRBV28 and TRBJ1-5; D unclear. This CDR3 spans 16 amino acids. The germline V and J ends were trimmed by 3 bases and 0 bases, with 12 bases remaining between them. Germline V gene data show CDR1 as MDHEN and CDR2 as SYDVKM. The CDR3 DNA reads TGTGCCAGCAGTTTCGGTGGGAGTTATAGCAATCAGCCCCAGCATTTT. Amino acids: CASSFGGSYSNQPQHF.

This clonotype appeared a few times. The rearrangement uses TRBV5-1 and TRBJ2-7; D unclear. V lost 0 bases and J 2 bases, leaving 9 bases between the germline ends. Per the germline V gene, CDR1 is SGHRS and CDR2 is YFSETQ. CDR3 length: 14 amino acids. The CDR3 protein is CASSLVGVTYEQYF. CDR3 DNA sequence: TGCGCCAGCAGCTTGGTTGGGGTCACCTACGAGCAGTACTTC.